This passage covers 31 T cell receptor beta chains from one sample sequenced in a study of CD8 T cells in ankylosing spondylitis. Findings and caveats of the study: It appeared that ankylosing spondylitis blood was characterized by a TCR beta motif of several highly homologous variants.

No antigens are known for them. Each CDR3 protein is one row after TCRdb ran MiXCR on the 5' RACE reads. The sample records about 700,000 distinct CDR3 sequences, 15% to 20% being singletons. The material sequenced was blood, either unsorted or a sorted T cell fraction (not recorded which). The receptors were gathered from a male donor with ankylosing spondylitis.

The sample holds a few counts of this clonotype. This chain joins TRBV6-1 and TRBJ2-7, with a possible D match to TRBD1 (5 bases). The CDR3 totals 16 residues. Germline assignment: CDR1 MNHNS and CDR2 SASEGT. The V gene lost 6 bases and the J gene lost 6 bases, with 24 bases spanning the gap. The CDR3 reads CASRPYRATAQGEQYF. In nucleotides, the CDR3 is TGTGCCAGCAGACCTTATAGGGCCACTGCTCAGGGCGAGCAGTACTTC.

This clonotype was detected only a few times. The V gene is TRBV9, the J gene TRBJ2-1, with TRBD2 matching over 8 bases. Trimming took 0 bases from V and 0 from J; bases not matched to a gene: 5. The CDR3 consists of 17 residues. Germline V CDR1 and CDR2: SGDLS, YYNGEE. Here the CDR3 reads CASSVASGSTSYNEQFF. The CDR3 coding sequence is TGTGCCAGCAGCGTAGCCAGCGGGAGTACCTCCTACAATGAGCAGTTCTTC. The full variable domain, its missing parts supplied by reference TRBV9 and TRBJ2-1, is DSGVTQTPKHLITATGQRVTLRCSPRSGDLSVYWYQQSLDQGLQFLIQYYNGEERAKGNILERFSAQQFPDLHSELNLSSLELGDSALYFCASSVASGSTSYNEQFFGPGTRLTVL.

The chain combines TRBV6-5 with TRBJ1-4; a weak D match, TRBD1 (6 bases). Germline CDR1 and CDR2: MNHEY and SVGAGI. CDR3 length equals 12 residues. CDR3 nucleotide sequence: TGTGCAACAGGGCCCTTCAACGAGGAACTGTTTTTT. Protein sequence: CATGPFNEELFF.

This clonotype was seen a handful of times. The chain employs TRBV20-1 and TRBJ2-1, with TRBD2 matching 9 bases. CDR3 size: 14 residues. The J segment lost 9 bases and the V segment lost 5 bases, leaving 11 bases of the junction unmatched. Germline-derived CDR1 and CDR2 are DFQATT and SNEGSKA (reference sequence). The chain's CDR3 is CSAGSREGRSEQFF. CDR3 bases: TGCAGTGCTGGGTCGCGGGAGGGCCGCAGTGAGCAGTTCTTC.

The table lists this clonotype with a few counts. The V gene is TRBV7-3, the J gene TRBJ2-3; the match to TRBD2 covers 7 bases. CDR1 and CDR2 (germline): SGHTA, FQGTGA. J gave up 4 bases and V 5 bases, and 6 bases lay outside the gene matches. The CDR3 contains 14 residues. CDR3 loop: CASSRMSGADTQYF. CDR3 DNA sequence: TGTGCCAGCAGCCGTATGAGCGGGGCAGATACGCAGTATTTT.

V gene TRBV15 combines with J gene TRBJ2-3; D call uncertain. Between the trimmed V and J ends, which lost 8 bases and 2 bases, there was a span of 11 bases. The germline V gene encodes CDR1 LNHNV and CDR2 YYDKDF (reference sequence). This CDR3 comprises 13 residues. CDR3 nucleotides: TGTGCCACCCGGGCAATTTACACAGATACGCAGTATTTT. Translation: CATRAIYTDTQYF.

V and J are TRBV15 and TRBJ2-5; D gene ambiguous. This CDR3 spans 14 amino acids. The germline V gene encodes CDR1 LNHNV and CDR2 YYDKDF (reference sequence). Trimming removed 0 bases at V and 3 bases at J, with 8 bases between. The DNA of the CDR3 is TGTGCCACCAGCAGAGATGGTAAAAAAGAGACCCAGTACTTC. Protein product: CATSRDGKKETQYF.

A single count supports this clonotype. The V and J genes are TRBV5-1 and TRBJ2-7; the D gene is possibly TRBD2 (6 bases). This CDR3 comprises 14 residues. Trimming left V 6 bases short and J 2 bases short, with 15 bases between. The germline V gene encodes CDR1 SGHRS and CDR2 YFSETQ. The CDR3 protein is CASTSRGAPYEQYF. The CDR3 DNA follows: TGCGCCAGCACCTCTCGCGGGGCCCCCTACGAGCAGTACTTC.

The rearrangement links TRBV5-1 to TRBJ1-2; D is uncertain. There are 15 residues in the CDR3. V was clipped by 0 bases and J by 4 bases, with 13 bases between them. The V gene's germline CDR1 is SGHRS and CDR2 YFSETQ. The CDR3 here is CASSLVAANTYGYTF. The CDR3 coding sequence is TGCGCCAGCAGCTTGGTGGCAGCTAACACCTATGGCTACACCTTC.

Written as DNA, the CDR3 is TGTGCCAGCAGCTTAAACCGGGACAGGTACAATGAGCAGTTCTTC. It encodes CASSLNRDRYNEQFF. V and J are TRBV7-3 and TRBJ2-1; 8 nucleotides align to TRBD1. This CDR3 has 15 residues. The germline CDR1 and CDR2 sequences are SGHTA and FQGTGA. V was pared by 1 base and J by 4 bases, with 3 bases of the junction left unmatched. The full variable domain, in which reference TRBV7-3 and TRBJ2-1 provide the parts outside the CDR3, is GAGVSQTPSNKVTEKGKYVELRCDPISGHTALYWYRQSLGQGPEFLIYFQGTGAADDSGLPNDRFFAVRPEGSVSTLKIQRTERGDSAVYLCASSLNRDRYNEQFFGPGTRLTVL.

V is TRBV11-2 and J is TRBJ2-5, with 13 bases identical to TRBD2. Germline values: CDR1 SGHAT, CDR2 FQNNGV. This CDR3 is 16 amino acids long. Trimming at V came to 3 bases and at J to 5 bases, leaving 6 bases not matched to a gene. DNA of the CDR3: TGTGCCAGCAGCTTGACTAGCGGGGGGCTTAAGGAGACCCAGTACTTC. Translated: CASSLTSGGLKETQYF.

Many counts were recorded for this clonotype. V usage is TRBV5-1 and J usage is TRBJ1-1; no clear D. The CDR3 spans 15 residues. The germline gives CDR1 SGHRS, CDR2 YFSETQ. The germline V and J ends were trimmed by 2 bases and 1 base, with 12 bases remaining between them. This CDR3 reads CASSFNGEENTEAFF. CDR3 bases: TGCGCCAGCAGCTTTAATGGGGAAGAGAACACTGAAGCTTTCTTT.

In its sample, this clonotype was seen many times. The genes are TRBV12-3 or TRBV12-4 and TRBJ2-7, with D unclear. The germline V and J ends were trimmed by 0 bases and 0 bases, with 6 bases remaining between them. The CDR3 covers 14 residues. This CDR3 is CASSLAGHSYEQYF. CDR3 in DNA: TGTGCCAGCAGTTTAGCTGGTCACTCCTACGAGCAGTACTTC.

Only a few counts were recorded for this clonotype. The V call is TRBV20-1, the J call TRBJ1-1; TRBD1 agrees at 10 bases. The CDR3 totals 15 residues. Looked up from germline, CDR1 is DFQATT and CDR2 is SNEGSKA (reference sequence). V gave up 1 base and J gave up 5 bases; unmatched junction bases: 7. CDR3: CSARGTGGWWTEAFF. The DNA for the CDR3 is TGCAGTGCTAGAGGGACAGGGGGTTGGTGGACTGAAGCTTTCTTT.

The CDR3 coding sequence is TGTGCCAGCAGTATGAGAGGGTCCGCTGAAGCTTTCTTT. It is translated as CASSMRGSAEAFF. The chain employs TRBV25-1 and TRBJ1-1; D unresolved. Between the trimmed V and J ends, which lost 5 bases and 6 bases, there was a span of 13 bases. There are 13 residues in the CDR3. Per germline, CDR1 MGHDK and CDR2 SYGVNS.

A few counts support this clonotype. This rearrangement joins TRBV29-1 to TRBJ2-5; D tentatively reads TRBD1 or TRBD2 (5 bases each). The CDR3 runs to 13 residues. Germline CDR1 SQVTM, CDR2 ANQGSEA. The V and J ends lost 3 bases and 4 bases respectively, with 12 bases between them. The CDR3 nucleotides are TGCAGCGTTGATGAGGGGTACACAGAGACCCAGTACTTC. This sequence encodes CSVDEGYTETQYF.

This clonotype was counted between two and nine times. V usage is TRBV7-3 and J usage is TRBJ2-3; 10 bases are shared with TRBD2. This CDR3 is 15 amino acids long. Germline lookup yields CDR1 SGHTA and CDR2 FQGTGA. The ends lost 5 bases at V and 2 bases at J; junction bases unmatched: 4. This CDR3 reads CASSQGLAHTDTQYF. The CDR3 nucleotides read TGTGCCAGCAGCCAGGGACTAGCGCACACAGATACGCAGTATTTT.

This chain joins TRBV7-9 and TRBJ2-7; D unclear. Germline V gene data show CDR1 as SEHNR and CDR2 as FQNEAQ (reference sequence). This CDR3 region has 13 residues. V was clipped by 5 bases and J by 5 bases, with 13 bases between them. The CDR3 protein is CASSPSRSDEQYF. The CDR3 nucleotides are TGTGCCAGCAGCCCAAGCCGATCGGACGAGCAGTACTTC.

This clonotype was detected only a few times. This chain links TRBV6-5 with TRBJ2-1, with 8 bases aligning to TRBD2. The CDR3 has 16 residues. From germline, CDR1 is MNHEY and CDR2 SVGAGI. J lost 9 bases, V lost 4 bases, and 14 bases had no gene match. CDR3 nucleotide sequence: TGTGCCAGCAGTTCCACCGGACTAGCAGGAGGGGGTGAGCAGTTCTTC. Its protein is CASSSTGLAGGGEQFF.

The chain employs TRBV5-1 and TRBJ2-5; TRBD2 matches at 7 bases. CDR1 SGHRS and CDR2 YFSETQ come from the germline V gene. Unmatched junction bases numbered 14, after V lost 4 bases and J lost 2 bases. This CDR3 is 17 amino acids long. CDR3 DNA: TGCGCCAGCAGCCCGGGGGTTCCTAGCGGCGGGCAAGAGACCCAGTACTTC. Translation gives CASSPGVPSGGQETQYF.

The J gene is TRBJ2-3, the V gene TRBV19; no definite D call. The CDR3 is 13 residues long. CDR1 and CDR2 from the germline V gene are LNHDA and SQIVND (reference sequence). Between the trimmed V and J ends, which lost 8 bases and 4 bases, there was a span of 13 bases. The CDR3 DNA follows: TGTGCCAGTGCCCTAATCGTCTCAGATACGCAGTATTTT. Its protein is CASALIVSDTQYF. The whole variable domain, filled in from reference TRBV19 and TRBJ2-3, reads DGGITQSPKYLFRKEGQNVTLSCEQNLNHDAMYWYRQDPGQGLRLIYYSQIVNDFQKGDIAEGYSVSREKKESFPLTVTSAQKNPTAFYLCASALIVSDTQYFGPGTRLTVL.

This clonotype appeared a few times. The gene calls are TRBV20-1 and TRBJ2-3, with 14 bases aligning to TRBD2. V dropped 6 bases and J dropped 3; count of bases not matched to a gene: 5. The CDR3 totals 15 residues. Per germline, CDR1 DFQATT and CDR2 SNEGSKA (reference sequence). CDR3 sequence reads: CSAGLAGGRTDTQYF. CDR3 in DNA: TGCAGTGCCGGACTAGCGGGGGGCCGTACAGATACGCAGTATTTT.

This clonotype came up many times. The rearrangement uses TRBV7-2 and TRBJ1-6; D not certain. V gave up 3 bases and J gave up 12 bases, with 15 bases separating them. Looked up from germline, CDR1 is SGHTA and CDR2 is FQGNSA. CDR3 length: 14 residues. The CDR3 bases are TGTGCCAGCAGCTTCGCCGGTGGAAAGGGACCCCTCCACTTT. This sequence encodes CASSFAGGKGPLHF.

The V call is TRBV18, the J call TRBJ1-6; TRBD1 matches at 12 bases. After removal of 6 bases from V and 0 bases from J, the junction contained 9 bases not matched to a gene. Germline lookup yields CDR1 KGHSH and CDR2 LQKENI. The CDR3 is made up of 19 amino acids. The CDR3: CASSAGQGAGSSYNSPLHF. The CDR3 DNA is TGTGCCAGCTCGGCGGGACAGGGGGCCGGTAGCTCCTATAATTCACCCCTCCACTTT.

Comments on this clonotype: Its ends do not fully match the called genes, so a read error is possible. The rearrangement uses TRBV3-1 and TRBJ2-1; 14 bases are a match to TRBD2. This CDR3 has 18 residues. The germline V gene encodes CDR1 LGHDT and CDR2 YNNKEL (reference sequence). The CDR3, as DNA: TGTGCCTGCAGAACCGGGACTAGCGGGGGAAGCTCCTACAATGAGCAGTTCTTC. As protein: CACRTGTSGGSSYNEQFF.

This chain links TRBV30 with TRBJ2-1; the match to TRBD1 covers 8 bases. CDR3 length: 14 amino acids. Germline values: CDR1 GTSNPN, CDR2 SVGIG (reference sequence). The trim removed 3 bases at V and 0 bases at J, leaving 1 base unmatched. The CDR3 bases are TGTGCCTGGAGCACAGGGGGCTCCTACAATGAGCAGTTCTTC. Its translation is CAWSTGGSYNEQFF.

J is TRBJ2-2 and V is TRBV20-1; 9 nucleotides agree with TRBD1. Germline CDR1 is DFQATT and CDR2 is SNEGSKA (reference sequence). The CDR3 spans 13 residues. With 6 bases clipped from V and 3 bases from J, the junction kept 2 bases outside the gene matches. The CDR3 DNA is TGCAGTGCCAGGACAGGGGACACCGGGGAGCTGTTTTTT. Translating gives CSARTGDTGELFF.

This clonotype was counted only a few times. CDR3 region: CASSAGTVQFF. CDR3 nucleotide sequence: TGTGCCAGCAGTGCCGGGACAGTCCAGTTCTTC. The chain couples TRBV6-5 to TRBJ2-1, with TRBD1 identical over 7 bases. Germline assignment: CDR1 MNHEY and CDR2 SVGAGI. The V gene end was trimmed by 5 bases and the J gene end by 13 bases; junction bases not matched to a gene: 5. This CDR3 has 11 residues.

This clonotype was counted ten times or more. The chain couples TRBV7-9 to TRBJ2-3; a weak D match, TRBD2 (5 bases). The CDR3 has 14 residues. V dropped 0 bases and J dropped 5 bases, with 9 bases sitting between them. CDR1 is SEHNR and CDR2 is FQNEAQ in the germline V gene (reference sequence). CDR3 nucleotides: TGTGCCAGCAGCTTAGCGTTCCGGGGAGATACGCAGTATTTT. Its protein product is CASSLAFRGDTQYF.

The genes are TRBV15 and TRBJ2-7; a weak D match, TRBD1 (6 bases). CDR3 length equals 14 residues. Germline V gene data show CDR1 as LNHNV and CDR2 as YYDKDF (reference sequence). V lost 5 bases and J 1 base, leaving 12 bases between the germline ends. CDR3 DNA: TGTGCCACCAGCCCGAGGCAGGGGTCCTACGAGCAGTACTTC. Protein sequence: CATSPRQGSYEQYF.

The chain links TRBV18 to TRBJ2-1; D possibly uses TRBD1 or TRBD2 (5 bases each). The CDR3 extends over 15 amino acids. V was pared by 2 bases and J by 0 bases, with 8 bases between. Germline V gene data show CDR1 as KGHSH and CDR2 as LQKENI. The CDR3, as DNA: TGTGCCAGCTCACCAATGAGGGGCTCCTACAATGAGCAGTTCTTC. It is translated as CASSPMRGSYNEQFF.